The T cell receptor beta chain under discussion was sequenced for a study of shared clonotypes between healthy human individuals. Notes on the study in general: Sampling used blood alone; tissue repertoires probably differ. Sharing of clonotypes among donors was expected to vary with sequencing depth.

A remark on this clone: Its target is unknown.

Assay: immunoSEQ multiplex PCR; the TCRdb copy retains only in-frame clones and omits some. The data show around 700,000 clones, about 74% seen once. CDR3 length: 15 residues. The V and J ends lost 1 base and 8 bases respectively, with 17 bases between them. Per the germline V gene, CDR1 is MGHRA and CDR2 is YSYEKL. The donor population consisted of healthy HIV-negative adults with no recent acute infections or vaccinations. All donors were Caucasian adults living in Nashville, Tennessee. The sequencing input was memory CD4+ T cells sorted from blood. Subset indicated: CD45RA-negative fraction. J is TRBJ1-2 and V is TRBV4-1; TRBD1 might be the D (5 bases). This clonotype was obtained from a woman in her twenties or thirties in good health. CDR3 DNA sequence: TGCGCCAGCAGCCAAGCGGGGGTCGTGTTGCGGGGCTACACCTTC. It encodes CASSQAGVVLRGYTF.